This section outlines one T cell receptor beta chain sequence together with its context. This sample is part of a study of blood T cell repertoires in COVID-19. Study background: Some COVID-19 samples were acute and others convalescent; all came from the United States, Italy and Spain. From T cells, B-cell-depleted T cells, or PBMCs came the material, which was cDNA or gDNA.

Germline assignment: CDR1 MNHEY and CDR2 SVGAGI. The CDR3 covers 15 residues. Trimming pared 2 bases from V and 7 bases from J, leaving 14 bases between. In the authors' workflow: Estimated nucleated cell counts came from reference gene primer amplification. Clones were sequenced by immunoSEQ multiplex PCR, and TCRdb holds only the in-frame ones, with some missing. V and J calls plus clone size are reproduced from that table; the DNA served to infer D and trimming. The table shows hundreds of thousands of clones, with approximately 84% occurring only once. The material sequenced was peripheral blood. The chain combines TRBV6-5 with TRBJ1-4, with a tentative D call TRBD1 (5 bases). This clonotype was obtained from a man aged 50 to 60 with acute or convalescent COVID-19. Here the CDR3 reads CASSYARGRGEKLFF. CDR3 sequence (DNA): TGTGCCAGCAGTTACGCCCGGGGGAGAGGTGAAAAACTGTTTTTT.